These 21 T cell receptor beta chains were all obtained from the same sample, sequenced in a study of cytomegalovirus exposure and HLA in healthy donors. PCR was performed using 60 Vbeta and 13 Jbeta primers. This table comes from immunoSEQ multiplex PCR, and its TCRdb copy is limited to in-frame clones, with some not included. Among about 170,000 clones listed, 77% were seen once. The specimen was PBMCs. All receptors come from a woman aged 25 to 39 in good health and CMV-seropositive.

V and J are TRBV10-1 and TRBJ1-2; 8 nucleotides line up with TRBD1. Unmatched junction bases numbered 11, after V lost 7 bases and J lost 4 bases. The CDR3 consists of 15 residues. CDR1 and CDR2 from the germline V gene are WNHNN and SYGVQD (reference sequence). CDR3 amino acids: CASIPDREVGYGYTF. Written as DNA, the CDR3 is TGCGCCAGCATCCCGGACAGGGAGGTTGGCTATGGCTACACCTTC.

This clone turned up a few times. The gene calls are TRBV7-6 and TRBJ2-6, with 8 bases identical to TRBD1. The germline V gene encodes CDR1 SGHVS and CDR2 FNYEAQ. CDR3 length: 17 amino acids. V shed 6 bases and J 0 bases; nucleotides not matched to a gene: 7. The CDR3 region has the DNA TGTGCCAGCAGTAGACAGGGGAAGAGCTCTGGGGCCAACGTCCTGACTTTC. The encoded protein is CASSRQGKSSGANVLTF.

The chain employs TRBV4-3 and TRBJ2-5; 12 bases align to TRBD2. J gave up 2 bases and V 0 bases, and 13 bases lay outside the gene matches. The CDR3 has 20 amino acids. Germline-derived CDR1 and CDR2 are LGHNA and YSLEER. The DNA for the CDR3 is TGCGCCAGCAGCCAAGACCCCCCCTTGACTAGCGGGAGTGGTCAAGAGACCCAGTACTTC. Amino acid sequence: CASSQDPPLTSGSGQETQYF.

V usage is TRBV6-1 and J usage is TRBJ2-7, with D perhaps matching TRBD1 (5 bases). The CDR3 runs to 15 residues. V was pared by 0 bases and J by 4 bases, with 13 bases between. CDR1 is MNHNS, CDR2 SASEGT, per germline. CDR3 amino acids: CASSEAAGIKYEQYF. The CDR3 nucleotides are TGTGCCAGCAGTGAAGCGGCAGGGATAAAGTACGAGCAGTACTTC.

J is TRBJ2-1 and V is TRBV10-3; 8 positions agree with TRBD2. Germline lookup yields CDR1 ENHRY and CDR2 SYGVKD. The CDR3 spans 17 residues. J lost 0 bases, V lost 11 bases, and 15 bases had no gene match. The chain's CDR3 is CAAASVAGGSSYNEQFF. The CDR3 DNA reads TGTGCCGCCGCGTCGGTTGCGGGAGGAAGCTCCTACAATGAGCAGTTCTTC.

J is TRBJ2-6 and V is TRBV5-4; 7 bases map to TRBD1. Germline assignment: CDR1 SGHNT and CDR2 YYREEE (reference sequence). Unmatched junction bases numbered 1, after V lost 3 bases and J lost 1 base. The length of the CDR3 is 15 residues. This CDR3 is CASSSQGSGANVLTF. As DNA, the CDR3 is TGTGCCAGCAGCTCACAGGGGTCTGGGGCCAACGTCCTGACTTTC. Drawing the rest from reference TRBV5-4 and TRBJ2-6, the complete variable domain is ETGVTQSPTHLIKTRGQQVTLRCSSQSGHNTVSWYQQALGQGPQFIFQYYREEENGRGNFPPRFSGLQFPNYSSELNVNALELDDSALYLCASSSQGSGANVLTFGAGSRLTVL.

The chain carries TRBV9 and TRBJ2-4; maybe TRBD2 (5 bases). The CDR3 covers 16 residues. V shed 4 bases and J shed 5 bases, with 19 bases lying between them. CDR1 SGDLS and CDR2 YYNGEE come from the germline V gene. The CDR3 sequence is CASSPAPGSRENIQYF. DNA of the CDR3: TGTGCCAGCAGCCCAGCCCCCGGGTCGAGGGAAAACATTCAGTACTTC.

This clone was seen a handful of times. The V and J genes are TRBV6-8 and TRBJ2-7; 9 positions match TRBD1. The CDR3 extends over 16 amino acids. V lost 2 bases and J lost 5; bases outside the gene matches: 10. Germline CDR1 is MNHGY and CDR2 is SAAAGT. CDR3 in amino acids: CASSYRPGTGCNEQYF. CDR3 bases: TGTGCCAGCAGTTACCGCCCCGGGACAGGGTGCAACGAGCAGTACTTC.

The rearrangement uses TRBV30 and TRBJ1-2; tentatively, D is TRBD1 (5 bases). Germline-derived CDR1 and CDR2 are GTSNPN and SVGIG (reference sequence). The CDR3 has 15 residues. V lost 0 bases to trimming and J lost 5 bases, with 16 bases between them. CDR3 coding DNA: TGTGCCTGGAGTGTAGGGGCAGGAACCCTTTATGGCTACACCTTC. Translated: CAWSVGAGTLYGYTF.

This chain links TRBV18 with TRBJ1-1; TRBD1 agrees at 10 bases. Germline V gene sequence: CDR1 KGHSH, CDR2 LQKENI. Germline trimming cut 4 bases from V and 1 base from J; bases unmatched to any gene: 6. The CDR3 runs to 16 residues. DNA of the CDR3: TGTGCCAGCTCACAAGGGACAGGGGAATGGAACACTGAAGCTTTCTTT. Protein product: CASSQGTGEWNTEAFF.

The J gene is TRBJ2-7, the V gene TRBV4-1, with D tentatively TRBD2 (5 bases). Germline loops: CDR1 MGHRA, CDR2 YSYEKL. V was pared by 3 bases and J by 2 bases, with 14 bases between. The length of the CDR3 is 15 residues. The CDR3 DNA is TGCGCCAGCAGCCATAGTCCCGAGGGAACCTACGAGCAGTACTTC. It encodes CASSHSPEGTYEQYF.

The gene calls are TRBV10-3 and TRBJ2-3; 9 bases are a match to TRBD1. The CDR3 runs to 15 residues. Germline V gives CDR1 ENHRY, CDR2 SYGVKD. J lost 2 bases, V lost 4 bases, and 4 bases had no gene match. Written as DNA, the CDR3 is TGTGCCATCAGTGCACAGGGGGCTTCCACAGATACGCAGTATTTT. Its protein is CAISAQGASTDTQYF.

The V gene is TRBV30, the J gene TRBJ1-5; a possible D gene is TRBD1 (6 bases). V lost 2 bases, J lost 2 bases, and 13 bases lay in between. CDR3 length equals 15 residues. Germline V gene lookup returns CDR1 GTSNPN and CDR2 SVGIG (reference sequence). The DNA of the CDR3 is TGTGCCTGGAGTTTAGGGGACAATGGCAATCAGCCCCAGCATTTT. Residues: CAWSLGDNGNQPQHF.

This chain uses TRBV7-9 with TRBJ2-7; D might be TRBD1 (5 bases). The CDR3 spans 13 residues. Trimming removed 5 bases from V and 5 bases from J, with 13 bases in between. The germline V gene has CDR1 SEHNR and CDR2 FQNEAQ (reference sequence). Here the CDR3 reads CASSRAGPHEQYF. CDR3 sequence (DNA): TGTGCCAGCAGCCGGGCAGGGCCTCACGAGCAGTACTTC.

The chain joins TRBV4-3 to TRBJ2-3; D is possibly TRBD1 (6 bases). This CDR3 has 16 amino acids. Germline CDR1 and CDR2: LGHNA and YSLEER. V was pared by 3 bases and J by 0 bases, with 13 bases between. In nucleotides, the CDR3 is TGCGCCAGCAGCCAGGAAGGGGGAGATAGCACAGATACGCAGTATTTT. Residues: CASSQEGGDSTDTQYF.

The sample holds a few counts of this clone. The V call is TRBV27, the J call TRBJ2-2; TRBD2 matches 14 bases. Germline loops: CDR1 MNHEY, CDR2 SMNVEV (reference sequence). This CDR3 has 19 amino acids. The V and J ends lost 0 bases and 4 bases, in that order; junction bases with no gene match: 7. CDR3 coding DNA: TGTGCCAGCAGTTTATCGTGGGGACTAGCGGGAGTTAGCACCGGGGAGCTGTTTTTT. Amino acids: CASSLSWGLAGVSTGELFF.

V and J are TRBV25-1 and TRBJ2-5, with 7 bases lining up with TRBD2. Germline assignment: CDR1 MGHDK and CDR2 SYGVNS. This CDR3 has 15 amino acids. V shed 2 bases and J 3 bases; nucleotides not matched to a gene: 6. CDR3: CASSEGEGREETQYF. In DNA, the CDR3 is TGTGCCAGCAGTGAAGGGGAGGGGCGGGAAGAGACCCAGTACTTC. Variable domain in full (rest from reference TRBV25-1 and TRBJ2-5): EADIYQTPRYLVIGTGKKITLECSQTMGHDKMYWYQQDPGMELHLIHYSYGVNSTEKGDLSSESTVSRIRTEHFPLTLESARPSHTSQYLCASSEGEGREETQYFGPGTRLLVL.

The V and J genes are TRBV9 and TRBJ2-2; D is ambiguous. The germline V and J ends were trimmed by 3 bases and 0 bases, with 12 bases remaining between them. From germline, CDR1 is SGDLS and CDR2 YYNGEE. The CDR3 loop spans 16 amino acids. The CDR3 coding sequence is TGTGCCAGCAGCGAGGCGACTGGATCGAACACCGGGGAGCTGTTTTTT. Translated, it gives CASSEATGSNTGELFF.

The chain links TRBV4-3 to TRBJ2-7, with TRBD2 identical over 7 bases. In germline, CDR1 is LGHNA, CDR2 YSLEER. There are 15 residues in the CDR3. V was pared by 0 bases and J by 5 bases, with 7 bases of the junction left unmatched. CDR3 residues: CASSQELREFDEQYF. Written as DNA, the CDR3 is TGCGCCAGCAGCCAAGAGTTGCGGGAGTTTGACGAGCAGTACTTC.

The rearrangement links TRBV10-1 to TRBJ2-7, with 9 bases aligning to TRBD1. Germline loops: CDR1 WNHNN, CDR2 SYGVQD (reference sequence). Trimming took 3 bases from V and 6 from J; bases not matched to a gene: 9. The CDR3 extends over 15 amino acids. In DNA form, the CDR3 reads TGCGCCAGCAGTGATTTCTCCGGGACAGGGAGCGAGCAGTACTTC. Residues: CASSDFSGTGSEQYF.

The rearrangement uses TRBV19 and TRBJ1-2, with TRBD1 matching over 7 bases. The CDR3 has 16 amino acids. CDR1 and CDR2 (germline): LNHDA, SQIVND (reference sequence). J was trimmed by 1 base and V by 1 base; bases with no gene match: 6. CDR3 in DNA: TGTGCCAGTAGTATAGCAGGACAGGTCGGTAACTATGGCTACACCTTC. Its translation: CASSIAGQVGNYGYTF.